The next 26 T cell receptor beta chains were all read from a single sample in a study of blood T cell repertoires in COVID-19. Method: immunoSEQ multiplex PCR; TCRdb's copy keeps in-frame clones and lacks some. The data hold 200,000 to 250,000 clones, with approximately 80% observed a single time. Source material: peripheral blood. The receptors stem from a woman at least 80 years old with COVID-19, enrolled during active disease.

The J gene is TRBJ2-1, the V gene TRBV3-1 (or the pseudogene TRBV3-2), with TRBD2 identical over 8 bases. Germline V gives CDR1 LGHDT, CDR2 YNNKEL (reference sequence). With 4 bases clipped from V and 5 bases from J, the junction kept 7 bases outside the gene matches. The CDR3 sequence is 15 residues long. As DNA, the CDR3 is TGTGCCAGCAGCCCATCCGGGGGGGGCCACAATGAGCAGTTCTTC. It codes for CASSPSGGGHNEQFF.

The chain carries TRBV2 and TRBJ2-5; D unclear. The CDR3 spans 13 residues. Germline CDR1 SNHLY, CDR2 FYNNEI. With 3 bases removed from V and 3 bases from J, the gap between germline ends came to 8 bases. CDR3: CASSDWAEETQYF. CDR3 in DNA: TGTGCCAGCAGTGACTGGGCAGAAGAGACCCAGTACTTC.

This clone was detected a few times. The chain joins TRBV15 to TRBJ2-2, with D perhaps matching TRBD1 (5 bases). From germline, CDR1 is LNHNV and CDR2 YYDKDF (reference sequence). This CDR3 region has 16 residues. V lost 1 base to trimming and J lost 5 bases, with 14 bases between them. CDR3 bases: TGTGCCACCAGCAGAGGGGGCCCCTCCTATACCGGGGAGCTGTTTTTT. This encodes CATSRGGPSYTGELFF.

This clone appeared a single time. The rearrangement links TRBV2 to TRBJ2-5, with TRBD2 identical over 8 bases. J lost 0 bases, V lost 6 bases, and 12 bases had no gene match. Germline V CDR1 and CDR2: SNHLY, FYNNEI. The CDR3 has 17 amino acids. The CDR3 sequence: CASRPPWAGGHQETQYF. In DNA, the CDR3 is TGTGCCAGCAGGCCGCCCTGGGCGGGGGGTCACCAAGAGACCCAGTACTTC.

This clone has only a few counts. The chain combines TRBV5-3 with TRBJ2-7, with D possibly being TRBD1 (6 bases). TRBV5-3 is an open reading frame, and its role is uncertain. Trimming shortened V by 4 bases and J by 5 bases, and 16 bases separated the two germline ends. CDR3 size: 14 residues. DNA of the CDR3: TGTGCCAGAAGCCAACCCCGGGACAAGGACGAGCAGTACTTC. This sequence encodes CARSQPRDKDEQYF.

This chain joins TRBV5-1 and TRBJ2-3, with 8 bases lining up with TRBD1. Trimming removed 0 bases from V and 4 bases from J; junction bases left unmatched: 7. The germline gives CDR1 SGHRS, CDR2 YFSETQ. The length of the CDR3 is 16 residues. CDR3 sequence reads: CASSLASGGLSDTQYF. In DNA form, the CDR3 reads TGCGCCAGCAGCTTGGCTTCAGGGGGCCTGTCAGATACGCAGTATTTT.

V gene TRBV6-2 or TRBV6-3 combines with J gene TRBJ2-7, with TRBD1 identical over 7 bases. This CDR3 contains 15 residues. CDR1 and CDR2 from the germline V gene are MNHEY and SVGEGT. DNA of the CDR3: TGTGCCAGCAGCCCCGGACAGGTAACCTCCTACGAGCAGTGCGTC. The encoded protein is CASSPGQVTSYEQCV.

This chain uses TRBV7-2 with TRBJ2-1; D gene unclear. CDR3 size: 15 residues. Germline V gene lookup returns CDR1 SGHTA and CDR2 FQGNSA. Trimming left V 5 bases short and J 1 base short, with 12 bases between. The CDR3 sequence: CASSRPSPSYNEQFF. CDR3 sequence (DNA): TGTGCCAGCAGCCGTCCGAGCCCATCCTACAATGAGCAGTTCTTC. The full variable domain, its missing parts supplied by reference TRBV7-2 and TRBJ2-1, is GAGVSQSPSNKVTEKGKDVELRCDPISGHTALYWYRQSLGQGLEFLIYFQGNSAPDKSGLPSDRFSAERTGGSVSTLTIQRTQQEDSAVYLCASSRPSPSYNEQFFGPGTRLTVL.

This sequence joins TRBV19 and TRBJ2-2; D uncertain. CDR3 length: 13 residues. The germline gives CDR1 LNHDA, CDR2 SQIVND (reference sequence). V lost 6 bases and J 8 bases, leaving 13 bases between the germline ends. CDR3 sequence reads: CASSPGGQGELFF. The CDR3, as DNA: TGTGCCAGTAGCCCGGGTGGCCAAGGGGAGCTGTTTTTT. Full variable domain (remainder filled in from reference TRBV19 and TRBJ2-2): DGGITQSPKYLFRKEGQNVTLSCEQNLNHDAMYWYRQDPGQGLRLIYYSQIVNDFQKGDIAEGYSVSREKKESFPLTVTSAQKNPTAFYLCASSPGGQGELFFGEGSRLTVL.

The rearrangement joins TRBV7-9 to TRBJ2-3, with 8 bases matching TRBD1. The CDR3 consists of 17 residues. The germline V gene encodes CDR1 SEHNR and CDR2 FQNEAQ (reference sequence). After removal of 4 bases from V and 2 bases from J, the junction contained 11 bases not matched to a gene. CDR3 sequence: CASSSSGTGWDTDTQYF. CDR3 bases: TGTGCCAGCAGCTCATCAGGGACAGGTTGGGACACAGATACGCAGTATTTT.

This clone appeared once. The chain joins TRBV5-1 to TRBJ1-4; D ambiguous. V lost 0 bases to trimming and J lost 8 bases, with 14 bases between them. The germline V gene has CDR1 SGHRS and CDR2 YFSETQ. There are 15 residues in the CDR3. CDR3 bases: TGCGCCAGCAGCTTGGGAGGCCTAGGAGGCGAAAAACTGTTTTTT. Its translation is CASSLGGLGGEKLFF.

V is TRBV27 and J is TRBJ1-5; a possible D gene is TRBD1 (5 bases). The CDR3 is made up of 16 amino acids. Trimming removed 3 bases at V and 0 bases at J, with 12 bases between. The V gene's germline CDR1 is MNHEY and CDR2 SMNVEV (reference sequence). In nucleotides, the CDR3 is TGTGCCAGCAGTTTCCGGGGGACGGATAGCAATCAGCCCCAGCATTTT. It encodes CASSFRGTDSNQPQHF.

The chain combines TRBV28 with TRBJ1-1, with a tentative D call TRBD1 (5 bases). Germline loops: CDR1 MDHEN, CDR2 SYDVKM. This CDR3 spans 16 amino acids. V lost 4 bases, J lost 5 bases, and 20 bases lay in between. This CDR3 reads CASSYRSGLGRTEAFF. The CDR3 nucleotides are TGTGCCAGCAGTTACCGGTCAGGGTTGGGTCGGACTGAAGCTTTCTTT.

V gene TRBV6-5 combines with J gene TRBJ2-7, with 8 positions matching TRBD2. Germline V gene lookup returns CDR1 MNHEY and CDR2 SVGAGI. The ends lost 8 bases at V and 4 bases at J; junction bases unmatched: 10. This CDR3 comprises 14 residues. The CDR3 here is CASWESGGWYEQYF. CDR3 DNA: TGTGCCAGCTGGGAAAGCGGGGGATGGTACGAGCAGTACTTC.

V usage is TRBV6-2 or TRBV6-3 and J usage is TRBJ1-3; TRBD1 is a possible D gene (5 bases). The germline V and J ends were trimmed by 5 bases and 0 bases, with 8 bases remaining between them. Germline assignment: CDR1 MNHEY and CDR2 SVGEGT. The CDR3 contains 14 residues. CDR3 loop: CASSDRSSGNTIYF. DNA of the CDR3: TGTGCCAGCAGTGACAGATCCTCTGGAAACACCATATATTTT.

This clone was observed once. The rearrangement uses TRBV30 and TRBJ1-5; a possible D gene is TRBD1 (5 bases). Germline CDR1 reads GTSNPN; CDR2 reads SVGIG (reference sequence). V was pared by 0 bases and J by 6 bases, with 12 bases between. The CDR3 covers 14 residues. The CDR3 spells CAWSVPPGGQPQHF. The DNA of the CDR3 is TGTGCCTGGAGTGTACCCCCGGGGGGTCAGCCCCAGCATTTT.

This chain joins TRBV19 and TRBJ1-2, with D possibly matching TRBD1 (5 bases). The germline V gene encodes CDR1 LNHDA and CDR2 SQIVND (reference sequence). The germline V and J ends were trimmed by 8 bases and 6 bases, with 10 bases remaining between them. This CDR3 comprises 11 residues. CDR3 in amino acids: CASGRVDGYTF. In DNA form, the CDR3 reads TGTGCCAGTGGCAGGGTTGATGGCTACACCTTC.

This chain uses TRBV19 with TRBJ1-1; 12 bases are a match to TRBD1. J gave up 7 bases and V 5 bases, and 8 bases lay outside the gene matches. The CDR3 loop spans 15 amino acids. Germline CDR1 reads LNHDA; CDR2 reads SQIVND (reference sequence). The CDR3 reads CASSEGTGGRSEAFF. The CDR3 DNA follows: TGTGCCAGTAGTGAGGGGACAGGGGGCAGGAGTGAAGCTTTCTTT.

V and J are TRBV5-1 and TRBJ2-5, with unresolved D. The CDR3 is made up of 12 amino acids. Germline CDR1 reads SGHRS; CDR2 reads YFSETQ. V was pared by 5 bases and J by 2 bases, with 7 bases between. CDR3: CASSRQQETQYF. CDR3 DNA: TGCGCCAGCAGTCGACAACAAGAGACCCAGTACTTC.

The chain employs TRBV10-3 and TRBJ1-3, with D tentatively TRBD1 (6 bases). The germline gives CDR1 ENHRY, CDR2 SYGVKD. The CDR3 totals 17 residues. V lost 0 bases, J lost 4 bases, and 16 bases lay in between. In nucleotides, the CDR3 is TGTGCCATCAGTGAGTCGAGGCAGGGGTCGGCCGGAAACACCATATATTTT. This encodes CAISESRQGSAGNTIYF.

The gene calls are TRBV19 and TRBJ2-1; 10 nucleotides line up with TRBD1. V shed 3 bases and J 2 bases; nucleotides not matched to a gene: 4. The CDR3 length is 16 residues. Germline CDR1 LNHDA, CDR2 SQIVND (reference sequence). The CDR3 region has the DNA TGTGCCAGTAGTATCGGGACAGGGGTCACCTACAATGAGCAGTTCTTC. It yields the protein CASSIGTGVTYNEQFF.

The chain has TRBV6-5 and TRBJ2-1, with TRBD1 matching over 11 bases. Trimming removed 7 bases from V and 4 bases from J; junction bases left unmatched: 3. This CDR3 has 14 residues. Looked up from germline, CDR1 is MNHEY and CDR2 is SVGAGI. CDR3 amino acids: CASTRDRGYNEQFF. The CDR3 bases are TGTGCCAGCACCCGGGACAGGGGGTACAATGAGCAGTTCTTC.

The V call is TRBV5-1, the J call TRBJ2-5, with 7 nucleotides matching TRBD2. Germline V gene sequence: CDR1 SGHRS, CDR2 YFSETQ. The CDR3 sequence is 14 residues long. V shed 3 bases and J 5 bases; nucleotides not matched to a gene: 7. CDR3 nucleotide sequence: TGCGCCAGCAGCTCTGGACTAGTTCTTGAGACCCAGTACTTC. Its translation is CASSSGLVLETQYF.

The V and J genes are TRBV11-2 and TRBJ1-2; 7 positions agree with TRBD1. The V and J ends lost 6 bases and 3 bases, in that order; junction bases with no gene match: 10. Germline V lookup: CDR1 SGHAT, CDR2 FQNNGV. The CDR3 extends over 15 amino acids. CDR3 amino acids: CASSRGTADYYGYTF. The CDR3 coding sequence is TGTGCCAGCAGTCGCGGGACAGCAGACTACTATGGCTACACCTTC.

V is TRBV28 and J is TRBJ2-1; weak D call: TRBD2 (7 bases). Germline loops: CDR1 MDHEN, CDR2 SYDVKM. Trimming removed 10 bases from V and 2 bases from J, with 12 bases in between. This CDR3 is 13 amino acids long. CDR3 coding DNA: TGTGCCATCCTAGGGGGGGCCTACAATGAGCAGTTCTTC. Amino acid sequence: CAILGGAYNEQFF. Drawing the rest from reference TRBV28 and TRBJ2-1, the complete variable domain is DVKVTQSSRYLVKRTGEKVFLECVQDMDHENMFWYRQDPGLGLRLIYFSYDVKMKEKGDIPEGYSVSREKKERFSLILESASTNQTSMYLCAILGGAYNEQFFGPGTRLTVL.

The rearrangement uses TRBV11-2 and TRBJ2-5; 7 positions agree with TRBD2. V trimming: 6 bases; J trimming: 2 bases; junction bases outside the gene matches: 9. Germline CDR1 is SGHAT and CDR2 is FQNNGV. The CDR3 runs to 15 residues. In nucleotides, the CDR3 is TGTGCCAGCAGTCGCGCTAGGCGGGGGCAAGAGACCCAGTACTTC. This gives the protein CASSRARRGQETQYF.